This TCR beta chain was profiled in a study of shared clonotypes between healthy human individuals. TCRdb keeps only in-frame clones here, not all; method: immunoSEQ multiplex PCR. Of about 2,100,000 clones in the sample, approximately 94% are singletons; the top ten hold approximately 1.7%. Terminally differentiated effector memory CD45RA+ cells were excluded by CCR7 positive selection of CD45RO-negative cells. General study findings and limits: The naive CD4 repertoires of several donors were compared, and approximately 5% of clonotypes were shared. Non-shared clonotypes were found to have lower generation probabilities than the clonotypes that were shared by all four of the sorted-subset donors.

Germline V gene data show CDR1 as MGHRA and CDR2 as YSYEKL. The junction had 5 bases not matched to a gene; V was cut back by 3 bases and J by 2 bases. CDR3 length: 16 amino acids. About this clone: What it binds is not known.

The sequencing sample was made of naive CD8+ T cells from PBMCs. This TCR was sampled from a young man in good health. Some clones in this sample may be carry-over from other donors' samples. The chain links TRBV4-1 to TRBJ2-2; TRBD2 agrees at 8 bases. CDR3 coding DNA: TGCGCCAGCAGCCACCAACTAGCGGCCAACACCGGGGAGCTGTTTTTT. Its translation: CASSHQLAANTGELFF.